One and the same sample provided the 3 T cell receptor beta chains below, sequenced in a study of T cell responses to AZD1222 COVID-19 vaccine. Sequenced by immunoSEQ multiplex PCR; TCRdb stores in-frame clones only, minus some. The sample lists 100,000 to 150,000 clones, 80% to 95% occurring once. This sample comprised peripheral blood, obtained on day 0 of MenACWY control vaccination. Receptor source: an adult in good health.

The CDR3, as DNA: TGTGCCAGCAGTCCGGGACAGGGGGCAGGTTCGGGGCAGTTCTTC. Its protein product is CASSPGQGAGSGQFF. The chain carries TRBV27 and TRBJ2-1; 12 bases agree with TRBD1. CDR3 length: 15 residues. Unmatched junction bases numbered 11, after V lost 5 bases and J lost 12 bases. Germline lookup yields CDR1 MNHEY and CDR2 SMNVEV (reference sequence).

V is TRBV4-3 and J is TRBJ1-1; D is uncertain. CDR1 and CDR2 from the germline V gene are LGHNA and YSLEER. Trimming left V 0 bases short and J 1 base short, with 9 bases between. The CDR3 length is 15 residues. The CDR3: CASSQDERRNTEAFF. As DNA, the CDR3 is TGCGCCAGCAGCCAAGATGAACGACGGAACACTGAAGCTTTCTTT.

The chain has TRBV7-2 and TRBJ1-3; D unclear. Looked up from germline, CDR1 is SGHTA and CDR2 is FQGNSA. V shed 1 base and J shed 5 bases, with 15 bases lying between them. This CDR3 spans 16 amino acids. The CDR3 spells CASSLVQAPERNTIYF. DNA of the CDR3: TGTGCCAGCAGCTTAGTCCAGGCCCCCGAGCGAAACACCATATATTTT.